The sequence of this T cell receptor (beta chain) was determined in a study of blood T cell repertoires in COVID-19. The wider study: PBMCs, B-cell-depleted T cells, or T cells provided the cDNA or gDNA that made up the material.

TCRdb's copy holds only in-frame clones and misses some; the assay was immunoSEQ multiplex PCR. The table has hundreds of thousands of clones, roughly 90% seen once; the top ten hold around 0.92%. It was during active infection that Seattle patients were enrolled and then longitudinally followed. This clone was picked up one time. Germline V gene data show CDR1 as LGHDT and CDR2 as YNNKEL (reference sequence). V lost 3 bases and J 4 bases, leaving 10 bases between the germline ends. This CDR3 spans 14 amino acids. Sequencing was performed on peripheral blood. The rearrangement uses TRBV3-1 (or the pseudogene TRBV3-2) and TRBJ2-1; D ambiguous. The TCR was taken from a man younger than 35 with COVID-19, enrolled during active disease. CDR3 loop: CASSQHSPYNEQFF. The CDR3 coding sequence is TGTGCCAGCAGCCAGCACTCGCCGTACAATGAGCAGTTCTTC.